These T cell receptor beta chains were read from a single sample in a study of neurological immune-mediated disorders. MiXCR, run by TCRdb on the 5' RACE reads, gives a single entry per CDR3 protein. The data show 55,000 to 70,000 distinct CDR3 sequences, roughly 3.6% seen once. Material: PBMCs. Receptors were obtained from a man under 40 with multiple sclerosis. Both conserved end residues are trimmed from each CDR3. Each record gives: D gene, V gene, CDR3 protein. A D gene is named only where the DNA matches it firmly.

d_call: TRBD1
v_call: TRBV20-1
cdr3_aa: SAPGTGSSYEQY

d_call: NA
v_call: TRBV7-2
cdr3_aa: ASSARGGSGTGELF

d_call: NA
v_call: TRBV5-6
cdr3_aa: ASSLAMNQPQN

d_call: NA
v_call: TRBV12-3/TRBV12-4
cdr3_aa: ATKVGLNQPQH

d_call: NA
v_call: TRBV27
cdr3_aa: ASSLLQGGEAF

d_call: NA
v_call: TRBV5-1
cdr3_aa: ASSLQAPKEGDTQY

d_call: NA
v_call: TRBV15
cdr3_aa: ATSRDLGLQETQY

d_call: NA
v_call: TRBV4-1
cdr3_aa: ASSLQGGVTEAF

d_call: NA
v_call: TRBV5-1
cdr3_aa: ASSRGYNEQF

d_call: NA
v_call: TRBV7-2
cdr3_aa: ASSLASQVSYEQY

d_call: TRBD1
v_call: TRBV5-8
cdr3_aa: ASSPPGTDTGNTEAF

d_call: TRBD2
v_call: TRBV29-1
cdr3_aa: SVEDVAGGQETQY

d_call: TRBD2
v_call: TRBV7-2
cdr3_aa: ASSPGGPGDTQY

d_call: NA
v_call: TRBV4-1
cdr3_aa: ASSLPGEDTQY

d_call: NA
v_call: TRBV5-1
cdr3_aa: ASSLNSALYTDTQY

d_call: NA
v_call: TRBV5-6
cdr3_aa: ASSFRAGHGGEAF

d_call: NA
v_call: TRBV2
cdr3_aa: ASSEEIGGAGSAIY

d_call: NA
v_call: TRBV7-2
cdr3_aa: ASSLLGGYNSPLH

d_call: TRBD1
v_call: TRBV10-2
cdr3_aa: AGGQGAGEQY

d_call: NA
v_call: TRBV9
cdr3_aa: ASSVDPLGREGYGYT

d_call: TRBD1
v_call: TRBV5-1
cdr3_aa: ASSLGDSSGELF

d_call: NA
v_call: TRBV12-3/TRBV12-4
cdr3_aa: ASSLAGASPLN

d_call: NA
v_call: TRBV5-1
cdr3_aa: ASSPGQGPVTGELF

d_call: NA
v_call: TRBV20-1
cdr3_aa: SARDIGTDTQY

d_call: NA
v_call: TRBV7-2
cdr3_aa: ASSPDSLNTGELF

d_call: TRBD1
v_call: TRBV14
cdr3_aa: ASSQGAWTGYEKLF

d_call: TRBD1
v_call: TRBV6-2/TRBV6-3
cdr3_aa: ASSSPGQKAF

d_call: NA
v_call: TRBV5-6
cdr3_aa: ASSLVSPVNTIY

d_call: TRBD2
v_call: TRBV6-5
cdr3_aa: ASSTSDAKNIQY

d_call: TRBD1
v_call: TRBV12-3/TRBV12-4
cdr3_aa: ASSPDRGNQPQH

d_call: TRBD1
v_call: TRBV5-1
cdr3_aa: ASSFSGTGVSPLH

d_call: NA
v_call: TRBV5-1
cdr3_aa: ASGEREDTQY

d_call: TRBD2
v_call: TRBV29-1
cdr3_aa: SVGVQRGPESLWEQY